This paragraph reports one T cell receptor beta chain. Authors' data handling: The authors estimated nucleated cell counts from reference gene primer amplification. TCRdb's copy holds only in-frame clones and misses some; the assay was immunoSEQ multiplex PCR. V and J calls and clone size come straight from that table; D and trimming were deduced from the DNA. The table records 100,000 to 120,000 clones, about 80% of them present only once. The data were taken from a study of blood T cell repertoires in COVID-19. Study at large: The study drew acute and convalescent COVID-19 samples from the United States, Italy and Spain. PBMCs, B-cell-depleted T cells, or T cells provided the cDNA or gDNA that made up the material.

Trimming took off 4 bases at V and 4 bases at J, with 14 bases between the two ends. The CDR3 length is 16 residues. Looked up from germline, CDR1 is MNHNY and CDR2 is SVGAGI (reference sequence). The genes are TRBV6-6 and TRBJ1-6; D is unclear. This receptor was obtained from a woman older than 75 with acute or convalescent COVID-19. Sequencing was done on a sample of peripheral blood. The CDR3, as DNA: TGTGCCAGCAGTTCGACCCGGGTTGATTATAATTCACCCCTCCACTTT. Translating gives CASSSTRVDYNSPLHF.